Listed below are T cell receptor beta chains from one sample, sequenced in a study of blood T cell repertoires in COVID-19. The method was immunoSEQ multiplex PCR; TCRdb's version includes in-frame clones alone and lacks a portion of them. The sample contains about 70,000 clones, roughly 86% of which appear only once. The sample comprised peripheral blood. These receptors all come from a human donor in a cohort sampled during active COVID-19. Each CDR3 is given with its conserved first and last residue. The order of the fields is V gene, J gene, D gene, clone size, CDR3 DNA, CDR3 protein. D genes are given only for firm matches. Clone size is shown for a subset of rows, as once, few, many or a class of expanded clone.

V gene: TRBV5-1; J gene: TRBJ1-3; D gene: .; clone size: few; CDR3 DNA: TGCGCCAGCAGCACAGGGTCTGGAAACACCATATATTTT; CDR3 protein: CASSTGSGNTIYF
V gene: TRBV29-1; J gene: TRBJ1-1; D gene: .; clone size: .; CDR3 DNA: TGCAGCGTTGTTCCCATAGGACAATCGAACACTGAAGCTTTCTTT; CDR3 protein: CSVVPIGQSNTEAFF
V gene: TRBV7-9; J gene: TRBJ1-1; D gene: TRBD1; clone size: .; CDR3 DNA: TGTGCCAGCTATGCGGGGGACAGGGGGCCTGAAGCTTTCTTT; CDR3 protein: CASYAGDRGPEAFF
V gene: TRBV18; J gene: TRBJ1-1; D gene: .; clone size: .; CDR3 DNA: TGTGCCAGCTCACGACAGCAGAACACTGAAGCTTTCTTT; CDR3 protein: CASSRQQNTEAFF
V gene: TRBV5-4; J gene: TRBJ2-1; D gene: .; clone size: once; CDR3 DNA: TGTGCCAGCAGCATTGGGGGCCCGTCCCGCTCCTACAATGAGCAGTTCTTC; CDR3 protein: CASSIGGPSRSYNEQFF
V gene: TRBV2; J gene: TRBJ2-3; D gene: TRBD2; clone size: .; CDR3 DNA: TGTGCCAGCAGTGGGACTAGAGCAGATACGCAGTATTTT; CDR3 protein: CASSGTRADTQYF
V gene: TRBV3-1/TRBV3-2; J gene: TRBJ2-5; D gene: .; clone size: .; CDR3 DNA: TGTGCCAGCAGCCAAGTGGGGCAGCTCCAAGAGACCCAGTACTTC; CDR3 protein: CASSQVGQLQETQYF
V gene: TRBV30; J gene: TRBJ2-5; D gene: TRBD2; clone size: .; CDR3 DNA: TGTGCCTGGAGGGCCACCGGGGGGGCCCAAGAGACCCAGTACTTC; CDR3 protein: CAWRATGGAQETQYF
V gene: TRBV9; J gene: TRBJ2-7; D gene: TRBD1; clone size: .; CDR3 DNA: TGTGCCAGCAGCGTGGGTGGGACAGGGATCTCCGAGCAGTACTTC; CDR3 protein: CASSVGGTGISEQYF
V gene: TRBV13; J gene: TRBJ2-1; D gene: TRBD2; clone size: .; CDR3 DNA: TGTGCCAGCAGCTCCACCTCTAAAGGACTAGCGGGGAATGAGCAGTTCTTC; CDR3 protein: CASSSTSKGLAGNEQFF
V gene: TRBV7-6; J gene: TRBJ1-4; D gene: .; clone size: few; CDR3 DNA: TGTGCCAGCAGCTTAGGCCCTACCGAAAAACTGTTTTTT; CDR3 protein: CASSLGPTEKLFF
V gene: TRBV6-5; J gene: TRBJ2-4; D gene: TRBD1; clone size: few; CDR3 DNA: TGTGCCAGCATTGGACAGGGGAACATTCAGTACTTC; CDR3 protein: CASIGQGNIQYF
V gene: TRBV5-4; J gene: TRBJ2-3; D gene: .; clone size: .; CDR3 DNA: TGTGCCAGCAGGGCGGGGCCTACAGATACGCAGTATTTT; CDR3 protein: CASRAGPTDTQYF
V gene: TRBV29-1; J gene: TRBJ2-2; D gene: .; clone size: .; CDR3 DNA: TGCAGCGTTGGGCAGGCTTGGACCGGGGAGCTGTTTTTT; CDR3 protein: CSVGQAWTGELFF
V gene: TRBV11-2; J gene: TRBJ2-5; D gene: .; clone size: once; CDR3 DNA: TGTGCCAGCAGCTCTTCCAGGGGAGAGACCCAGTACTTC; CDR3 protein: CASSSSRGETQYF
V gene: TRBV24-1; J gene: TRBJ1-4; D gene: .; clone size: .; CDR3 DNA: TGTGCCACCAGTGATCATCCGGACAAGGGTAATGAAAAACTGTTTTTT; CDR3 protein: CATSDHPDKGNEKLFF
V gene: TRBV10-1; J gene: TRBJ2-1; D gene: .; clone size: .; CDR3 DNA: TGCGCCAGCAGTGAGTCAGGAGTGGGTGAGCAGTTCTTC; CDR3 protein: CASSESGVGEQFF
V gene: TRBV13; J gene: TRBJ2-7; D gene: .; clone size: .; CDR3 DNA: TGTGCCAGCAGCTTAGGGGGCACCTACGAGCAGTACTTC; CDR3 protein: CASSLGGTYEQYF
V gene: TRBV14; J gene: TRBJ2-5; D gene: .; clone size: .; CDR3 DNA: TGTGCCAGCAGCCATCTTCTGTACCAAGAGACCCAGTACTTC; CDR3 protein: CASSHLLYQETQYF
V gene: TRBV10-3; J gene: TRBJ1-5; D gene: .; clone size: .; CDR3 DNA: TGTGCCATCAGCGATACAGGAGATCAGCCCCAGCATTTT; CDR3 protein: CAISDTGDQPQHF
V gene: TRBV5-1; J gene: TRBJ2-7; D gene: TRBD2; clone size: .; CDR3 DNA: TGCGCCAGCAGCTTTCAGAGGAGGGCGGGGGTTCGTGTTGGCCTTAGCGAGCAGTACTTC; CDR3 protein: CASSFQRRAGVRVGLSEQYF
V gene: TRBV5-1; J gene: TRBJ1-3; D gene: TRBD1; clone size: .; CDR3 DNA: TGCGCCAGCAGCCAGTACCGGGACAGGGAAGACGGAAACACCATATATTTT; CDR3 protein: CASSQYRDREDGNTIYF
V gene: TRBV2; J gene: TRBJ2-2; D gene: TRBD1; clone size: .; CDR3 DNA: TGTGCCAGCAGCAAGGGACAGTACACCGGGGAGCTGTTTTTT; CDR3 protein: CASSKGQYTGELFF
V gene: TRBV5-4; J gene: TRBJ2-5; D gene: .; clone size: .; CDR3 DNA: TGTGCCAGCAGCTTGGTAGGGGTTTCGGAGACCCAGTACTTC; CDR3 protein: CASSLVGVSETQYF